These 5 T cell receptor beta chains share one sample of origin, sequenced in a study of shared clonotypes between healthy human individuals. The assay was immunoSEQ multiplex PCR, and TCRdb's table has in-frame clones only and misses some. This table holds more than 1.2 million clones, around 98.5% found once. Sequenced sample: naive CD4+ T cells sorted from blood. Specified subset: CD45RA+ positively selected. These TCRs come from a young man in good health.

The V call is TRBV6-6, the J call TRBJ2-5; the D is unclear. Germline CDR1 and CDR2: MNHNY and SVGAGI (reference sequence). The V end lost 6 bases, the J end lost 3 bases, and 5 bases lay between the germline ends. The CDR3 is 11 residues long. CDR3 in amino acids: CASSLKETQYF. In DNA, the CDR3 is TGTGCCAGCAGCCTCAAAGAGACCCAGTACTTC.

V gene TRBV27 combines with J gene TRBJ2-1; TRBD1 matches at 7 bases. Germline CDR1 reads MNHEY; CDR2 reads SMNVEV (reference sequence). The CDR3 contains 15 residues. J was trimmed by 6 bases and V by 6 bases; bases with no gene match: 11. The CDR3 DNA reads as TGTGCCAGCAGGCGAACCGGGACAGTGGGCAATGAGCAGTTCTTC. This translates into CASRRTGTVGNEQFF.

The genes are TRBV11-2 and TRBJ2-1; maybe TRBD2 (6 bases). Looked up from germline, CDR1 is SGHAT and CDR2 is FQNNGV. The CDR3 is made up of 15 amino acids. V shed 5 bases and J shed 2 bases, with 13 bases lying between them. For the CDR3, the DNA is TGTGCCAGCAGCCAGCTTCGCGGGACCTACAATGAGCAGTTCTTC. Amino acid sequence: CASSQLRGTYNEQFF. Filled out from reference TRBV11-2 and TRBJ2-1, the complete variable domain reads EAGVAQSPRYKIIEKRQSVAFWCNPISGHATLYWYQQILGQGPKLLIQFQNNGVVDDSQLPKDRFSAERLKGVDSTLKIQPAKLEDSAVYLCASSQLRGTYNEQFFGPGTRLTVL.

This clone occurred once. The chain carries TRBV6-5 and TRBJ1-2, with D hard to call. The CDR3 is 13 amino acids. CDR1 MNHEY and CDR2 SVGAGI come from the germline V gene. Trimming pared 6 bases from V and 1 base from J, leaving 9 bases between. The DNA of the CDR3 is TGTGCCAGCAGGCAGACATATAACTATGGCTACACCTTC. Amino acid sequence: CASRQTYNYGYTF.

The chain combines TRBV9 with TRBJ1-2, with a possible D match to TRBD1 (5 bases). V was clipped by 4 bases and J by 0 bases, with 13 bases between them. The germline CDR1 and CDR2 sequences are SGDLS and YYNGEE. The CDR3 sequence is 15 residues long. The CDR3: CASSPRSGANYGYTF. DNA for the CDR3: TGTGCCAGCAGCCCCCGATCGGGGGCTAACTATGGCTACACCTTC. The whole variable domain, remainder taken from reference TRBV9 and TRBJ1-2, is DSGVTQTPKHLITATGQRVTLRCSPRSGDLSVYWYQQSLDQGLQFLIQYYNGEERAKGNILERFSAQQFPDLHSELNLSSLELGDSALYFCASSPRSGANYGYTFGSGTRLTVV.